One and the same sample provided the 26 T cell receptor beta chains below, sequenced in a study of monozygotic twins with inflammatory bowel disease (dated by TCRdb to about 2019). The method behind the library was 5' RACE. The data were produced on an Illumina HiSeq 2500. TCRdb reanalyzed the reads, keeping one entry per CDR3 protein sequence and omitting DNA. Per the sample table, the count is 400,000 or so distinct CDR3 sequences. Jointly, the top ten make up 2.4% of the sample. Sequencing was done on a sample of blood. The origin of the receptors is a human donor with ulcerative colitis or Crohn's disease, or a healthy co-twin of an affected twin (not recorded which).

The CDR3 here is CASSQESAGANVLTF. The rearrangement links TRBV4-3 to TRBJ2-6. Germline V gene lookup returns CDR1 LGHNA and CDR2 YSLEER. CDR3 length equals 15 residues.

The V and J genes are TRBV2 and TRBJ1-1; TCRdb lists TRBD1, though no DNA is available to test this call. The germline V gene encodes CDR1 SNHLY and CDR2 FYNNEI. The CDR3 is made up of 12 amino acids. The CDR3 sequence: CASSGLQGEAFF.

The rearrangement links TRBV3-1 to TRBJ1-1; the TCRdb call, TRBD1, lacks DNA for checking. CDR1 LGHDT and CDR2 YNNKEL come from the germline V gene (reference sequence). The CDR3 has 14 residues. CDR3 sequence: CASSPPDRNTEAFF.

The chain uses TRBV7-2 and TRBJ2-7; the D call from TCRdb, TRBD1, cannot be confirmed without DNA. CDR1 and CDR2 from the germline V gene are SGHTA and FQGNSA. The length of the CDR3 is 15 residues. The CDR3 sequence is CASSQSTGFSYEQYF. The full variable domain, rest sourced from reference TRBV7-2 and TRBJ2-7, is GAGVSQSPSNKVTEKGKDVELRCDPISGHTALYWYRQSLGQGLEFLIYFQGNSAPDKSGLPSDRFSAERTGGSVSTLTIQRTQQEDSAVYLCASSQSTGFSYEQYFGPGTRLTVT.

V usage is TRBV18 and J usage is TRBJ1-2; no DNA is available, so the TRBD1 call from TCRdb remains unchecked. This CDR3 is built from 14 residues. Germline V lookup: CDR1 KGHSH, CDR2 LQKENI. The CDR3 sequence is CASSRGQGDYGYTF.

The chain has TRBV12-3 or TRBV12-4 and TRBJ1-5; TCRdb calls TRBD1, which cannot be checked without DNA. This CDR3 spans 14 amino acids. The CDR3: CASRSRGVNQPQHF.

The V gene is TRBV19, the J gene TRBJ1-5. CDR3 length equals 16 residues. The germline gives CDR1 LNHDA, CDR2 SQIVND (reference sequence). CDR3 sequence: CASSKAAGRDNQPQHF. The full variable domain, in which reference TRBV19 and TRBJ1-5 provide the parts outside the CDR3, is DGGITQSPKYLFRKEGQNVTLSCEQNLNHDAMYWYRQDPGQGLRLIYYSQIVNDFQKGDIAEGYSVSREKKESFPLTVTSAQKNPTAFYLCASSKAAGRDNQPQHFGDGTRLSIL.

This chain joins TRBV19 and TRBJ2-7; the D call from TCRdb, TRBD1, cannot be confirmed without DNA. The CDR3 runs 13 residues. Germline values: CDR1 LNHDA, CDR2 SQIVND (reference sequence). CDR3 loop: CASSPGNSYEQYF.

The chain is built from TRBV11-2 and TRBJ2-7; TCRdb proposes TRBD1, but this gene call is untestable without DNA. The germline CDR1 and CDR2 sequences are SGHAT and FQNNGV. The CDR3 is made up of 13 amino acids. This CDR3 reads CASSVDRGYEQYF.

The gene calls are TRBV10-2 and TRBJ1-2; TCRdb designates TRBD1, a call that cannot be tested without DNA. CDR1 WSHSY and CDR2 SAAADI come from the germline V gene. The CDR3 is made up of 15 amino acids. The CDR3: CASSETLRGFYGYTF.

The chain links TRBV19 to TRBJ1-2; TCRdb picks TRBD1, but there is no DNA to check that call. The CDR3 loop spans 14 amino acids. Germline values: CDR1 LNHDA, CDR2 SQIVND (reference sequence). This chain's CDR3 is CASRPTGANYGYTF. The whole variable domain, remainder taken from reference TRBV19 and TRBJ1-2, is DGGITQSPKYLFRKEGQNVTLSCEQNLNHDAMYWYRQDPGQGLRLIYYSQIVNDFQKGDIAEGYSVSREKKESFPLTVTSAQKNPTAFYLCASRPTGANYGYTFGSGTRLTVV.

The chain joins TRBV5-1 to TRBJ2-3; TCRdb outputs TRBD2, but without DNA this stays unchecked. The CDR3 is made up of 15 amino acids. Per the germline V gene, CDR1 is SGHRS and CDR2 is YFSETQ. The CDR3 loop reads CASSTTSGNTDTQYF.

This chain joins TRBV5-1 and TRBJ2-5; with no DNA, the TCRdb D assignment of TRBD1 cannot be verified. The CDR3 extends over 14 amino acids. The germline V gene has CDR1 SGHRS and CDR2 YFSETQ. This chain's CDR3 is CASSLGQGEKTQYF.

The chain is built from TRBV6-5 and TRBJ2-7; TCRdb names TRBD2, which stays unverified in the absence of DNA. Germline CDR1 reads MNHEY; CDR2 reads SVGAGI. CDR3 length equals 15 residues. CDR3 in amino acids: CASSSLGAGGLEQYF.

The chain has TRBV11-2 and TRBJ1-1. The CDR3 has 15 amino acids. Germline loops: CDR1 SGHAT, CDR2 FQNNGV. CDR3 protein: CASSLSAGIGTEAFF.

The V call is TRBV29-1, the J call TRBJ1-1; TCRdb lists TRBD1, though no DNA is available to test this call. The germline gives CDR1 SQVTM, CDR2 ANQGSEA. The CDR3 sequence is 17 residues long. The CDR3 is CSVGGVATNRGNTEAFF.

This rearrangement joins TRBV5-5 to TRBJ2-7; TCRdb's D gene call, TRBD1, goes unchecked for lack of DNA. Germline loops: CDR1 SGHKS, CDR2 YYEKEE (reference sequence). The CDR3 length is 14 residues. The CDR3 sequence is CASSLGTGAYEQYF.

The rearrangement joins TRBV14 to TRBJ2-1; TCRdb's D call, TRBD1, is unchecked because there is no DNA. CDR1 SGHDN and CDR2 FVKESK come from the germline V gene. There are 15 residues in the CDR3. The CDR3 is CASSPLRTGDNEQFF.

This chain's CDR3 is CATSGLAGGPTYNEQFF. This chain links TRBV15 with TRBJ2-1; with no DNA, the TCRdb D assignment of TRBD2 cannot be verified. Germline CDR1 LNHNV, CDR2 YYDKDF (reference sequence). This CDR3 has 17 residues.

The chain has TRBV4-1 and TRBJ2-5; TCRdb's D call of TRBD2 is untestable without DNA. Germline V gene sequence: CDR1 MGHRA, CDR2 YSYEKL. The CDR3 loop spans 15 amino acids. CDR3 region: CASSRILADRETQYF.

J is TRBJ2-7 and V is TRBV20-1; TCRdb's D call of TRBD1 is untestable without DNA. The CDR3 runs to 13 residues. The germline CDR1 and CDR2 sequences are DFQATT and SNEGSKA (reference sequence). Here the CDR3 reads CSASGTAYYEQYF.

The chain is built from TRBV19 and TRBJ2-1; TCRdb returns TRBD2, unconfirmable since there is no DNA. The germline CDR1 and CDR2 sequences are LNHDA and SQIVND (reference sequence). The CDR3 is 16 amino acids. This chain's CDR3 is CASSTGTSGRYNEQFF.

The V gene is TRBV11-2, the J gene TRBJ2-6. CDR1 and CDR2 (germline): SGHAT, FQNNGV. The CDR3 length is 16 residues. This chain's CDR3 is CASSFGTLSGANVLTF.

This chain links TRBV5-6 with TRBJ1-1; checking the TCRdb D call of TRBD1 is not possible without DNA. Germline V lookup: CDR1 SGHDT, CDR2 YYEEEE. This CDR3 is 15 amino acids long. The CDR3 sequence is CASSLVRGQGTEAFF.

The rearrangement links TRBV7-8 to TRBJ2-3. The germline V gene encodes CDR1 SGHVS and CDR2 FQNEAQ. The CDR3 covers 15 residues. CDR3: CASSLAGLAPDTQYF.

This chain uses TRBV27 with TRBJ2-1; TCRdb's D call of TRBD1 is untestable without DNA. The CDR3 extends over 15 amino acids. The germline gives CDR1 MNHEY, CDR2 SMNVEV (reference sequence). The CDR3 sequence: CASSLKGEFHNEQFF.